The 20 T cell receptor beta chains below come from one sample, sequenced in a study of identical twins (dated by TCRdb to 2016 to 2018). Receptor amplification or capture employed 5' RACE. Instrument used: Illumina HiSeq 2000. The raw public reads went through TCRdb reprocessing: fastp at Q25, MiXCR clone calling, in-frame beta chains kept. Every distinct CDR3 protein forms one entry, paired with its most common genes and DNA. For this sample the table gives about 660,000 distinct CDR3 sequences, of which 8.6% were detected only once. The top ten clonotypes cover roughly 0.97% of the sample. These data also formed part of another study, on yellow fever vaccine responses in identical twins.

The sequencing sample was made of PBMCs. Receptor source: a woman younger than 35 in good health.

The chain is built from TRBV25-1 and TRBJ2-7, with 9 bases lining up with TRBD2. V was clipped by 2 bases and J by 3 bases; unmatched bases: 2. CDR1 and CDR2 (germline): MGHDK, SYGVNS. The CDR3 spans 14 residues. The CDR3 here is CASSERREGYEQYF. The CDR3 nucleotides read TGTGCCAGCAGTGAACGGCGGGAGGGCTACGAGCAGTACTTC.

This clonotype was found a few times. The CDR3 DNA is TGTGCCAGCAGCGCTACAGGGGAGGAAGAGACCCAGTACTTC. Translated, it gives CASSATGEEETQYF. The chain is built from TRBV7-2 and TRBJ2-5, with D possibly TRBD1 on 7 matching bases. Deletions cut 5 bases from V and 3 bases from J, with 13 bases between. Germline V gene sequence: CDR1 SGHTA, CDR2 FQGNSA. The CDR3 is 14 amino acids.

In its sample, this clonotype was seen a few times. The genes are TRBV21-1 and TRBJ2-5; the table's D call, TRBD1, was not checked against the DNA. TRBV21-1 is shown as a pseudogene. The CDR3 sequence is 16 residues long. The CDR3 reads CASSKGRQGAPETQYF. CDR3 DNA sequence: TGTGCCAGCAGCAAAGGGAGACAGGGGGCTCCAGAGACCCAGTACTTC.

Points on this clonotype: Relative to the germline gene, one junction end is altered; a read error may explain this. The chain is built from TRBV7-7 and TRBJ2-5; D is undetermined. The V gene's germline CDR1 is SSHAT and CDR2 FNYEAQ (reference sequence). The CDR3 totals 13 residues. DNA for the CDR3: TGTGCTAGCAGCGTCCCGAGTCAAGAGACCCAGTACTTC. Translation: CASSVPSQETQYF. The full variable domain, in which reference TRBV7-7 and TRBJ2-5 provide the parts outside the CDR3, is GAGVSQSPRYKVTKRGQDVTLRCDPISSHATLYWYQQALGQGPEFLTYFNYEAQPDKSGLPSDRFSAERPEGSISTLTIQRTEQRDSAMYRCASSVPSQETQYFGPGTRLLVL.

This clonotype was seen many times. This chain joins TRBV12-3 or TRBV12-4 and TRBJ2-3; D not certain. Deletions cut 6 bases from V and 6 bases from J, with 7 bases between. The CDR3 covers 11 residues. CDR3 nucleotide sequence: TGTGCCAGCAGCCCCTCCGATACGCAGTATTTT. This gives the protein CASSPSDTQYF.

The chain employs TRBV20-1 and TRBJ2-1; 7 bases agree with TRBD2. Germline CDR1 reads DFQATT; CDR2 reads SNEGSKA (reference sequence). Losses at the gene ends were 6 bases for V and 3 bases for J; bases not matched to a gene: 5. The CDR3 consists of 13 residues. CDR3 residues: CSAKTSIYNEQFF. In nucleotides, the CDR3 is TGCAGTGCCAAGACTAGCATCTACAATGAGCAGTTCTTC.

This clonotype was seen many times. The chain links TRBV20-1 to TRBJ2-3, with D hard to call. This CDR3 is built from 14 residues. Germline V gene lookup returns CDR1 DFQATT and CDR2 SNEGSKA (reference sequence). Trimming took 3 bases from V and 2 from J, leaving 12 bases between them. CDR3 sequence reads: CSASLLDFTDTQYF. CDR3 DNA sequence: TGCAGTGCTAGCCTTTTAGATTTCACAGATACGCAGTATTTT.

This clonotype turned up a few times. This rearrangement joins TRBV2 to TRBJ2-7; no firm D call. CDR1 and CDR2 from the germline V gene are SNHLY and FYNNEI. V was clipped by 1 base and J by 3 bases, with 10 bases between them. The CDR3 runs to 14 residues. The CDR3 protein is CASSEGRVSYEQYF. DNA for the CDR3: TGTGCCAGCAGTGAAGGTAGGGTCAGCTACGAGCAGTACTTC.

This clonotype was recorded many times. This rearrangement joins TRBV10-3 to TRBJ2-3, with D perhaps TRBD1 or TRBD2 (6 bases each). With 8 bases removed from V and 6 bases from J, the gap between germline ends came to 15 bases. This CDR3 has 13 residues. Germline V gene sequence: CDR1 ENHRY, CDR2 SYGVKD. DNA of the CDR3: TGTGCCATCGCGGGAATCGGGGGCGATACGCAGTATTTT. It is translated as CAIAGIGGDTQYF.

In its sample, this clonotype was seen a few times. CDR3 sequence: CSAEGLFNEQFF. CDR3 nucleotides: TGCAGTGCTGAGGGACTATTCAATGAGCAGTTCTTC. The chain uses TRBV20-1 and TRBJ2-1, with 7 bases aligning to TRBD2. Germline V CDR1 and CDR2: DFQATT, SNEGSKA (reference sequence). J lost 6 bases, V lost 5 bases, and 4 bases had no gene match. The CDR3 loop spans 12 amino acids.

This clonotype turned up a few times. The CDR3 DNA reads as TGTGCCAGCAGCACAAAAGCTCTAGGGGGGGAGCTGTTTTTT. The encoded protein is CASSTKALGGELFF. This rearrangement joins TRBV5-5 to TRBJ2-2, with D unresolved. The germline V and J ends were trimmed by 4 bases and 8 bases, with 15 bases remaining between them. This CDR3 is built from 14 residues. Germline CDR1 and CDR2: SGHKS and YYEKEE (reference sequence).

V gene TRBV28 combines with J gene TRBJ2-1; D remains unclear. Germline assignment: CDR1 MDHEN and CDR2 SYDVKM. The length of the CDR3 is 15 residues. Between the trimmed V and J ends, which lost 4 bases and 3 bases, there was a span of 13 bases. CDR3 sequence (DNA): TGTGCCAGCAGTTCTCGCACCATCCTCTACAATGAGCAGTTCTTC. As protein: CASSSRTILYNEQFF.

The J gene is TRBJ2-7, the V gene TRBV28; D might be TRBD2 (6 bases). Deletions cut 5 bases from V and 3 bases from J, with 14 bases between. This CDR3 has 14 residues. The V gene's germline CDR1 is MDHEN and CDR2 SYDVKM. In nucleotides, the CDR3 is TGTGCCAGCAGTCTACGTCGGGGGATCTACGAGCAGTACTTC. Protein product: CASSLRRGIYEQYF.

This clonotype has a count of ten or more. This rearrangement joins TRBV12-3 or TRBV12-4 to TRBJ2-7; 11 bases line up with TRBD2. Losses at the gene ends were 5 bases for V and 3 bases for J; bases not matched to a gene: 6. The CDR3 has 15 residues. In DNA, the CDR3 is TGTGCCAGCAGTGTACGCACTAGCGGGAGCTACGAGCAGTACTTC. Translation: CASSVRTSGSYEQYF.

This clonotype was recorded a few times. The chain joins TRBV7-2 to TRBJ2-1; 11 bases agree with TRBD2. V gave up 5 bases and J gave up 4 bases; unmatched junction bases: 4. Germline V gene data show CDR1 as SGHTA and CDR2 as FQGNSA. CDR3 length: 15 residues. This CDR3 is CASSPTSGEYNEQFF. Here the CDR3 DNA reads TGTGCCAGCAGCCCGACTAGCGGGGAATACAATGAGCAGTTCTTC.

This chain uses TRBV6-1 with TRBJ2-3, with D possibly TRBD1 on 5 matching bases. This CDR3 region has 15 residues. Trimming shortened V by 6 bases and J by 0 bases, and 13 bases separated the two germline ends. Per germline, CDR1 MNHNS and CDR2 SASEGT. CDR3 coding DNA: TGTGCCAGCAGAGGGGCCAGGGCAAGCACAGATACGCAGTATTTT. It is translated as CASRGARASTDTQYF.

The genes are TRBV29-1 and TRBJ2-3; no firm D call. The CDR3 runs 13 residues. The germline CDR1 and CDR2 sequences are SQVTM and ANQGSEA. Trimming shortened V by 2 bases and J by 0 bases, and 6 bases separated the two germline ends. As DNA, the CDR3 is TGCAGCGTTGAACCGGACAGCACAGATACGCAGTATTTT. Protein product: CSVEPDSTDTQYF.

The table lists this clonotype with a few counts. This sequence joins TRBV7-2 and TRBJ2-5, with D perhaps matching TRBD1 (5 bases). Germline values: CDR1 SGHTA, CDR2 FQGNSA. With 2 bases removed from V and 5 bases from J, the gap between germline ends came to 9 bases. The CDR3 runs to 13 residues. The CDR3 bases are TGTGCCAGCAGCTTATCTAACAGGGAGACCCAGTACTTC. It is translated as CASSLSNRETQYF.

V and J are TRBV7-8 and TRBJ2-3, with 7 bases fitting TRBD2. Germline lookup yields CDR1 SGHVS and CDR2 FQNEAQ. The CDR3 runs to 16 residues. The J segment lost 0 bases and the V segment lost 4 bases, leaving 7 bases of the junction unmatched. The CDR3 DNA reads TGTGCCAGCAGCTACCCTAGCGGTCCTAGCACAGATACGCAGTATTTT. This codes for CASSYPSGPSTDTQYF.

This clonotype was detected a few times. The chain joins TRBV11-2 to TRBJ2-3; D is ambiguous. V was trimmed by 5 bases and J by 3 bases, leaving 9 bases between them. Germline V lookup: CDR1 SGHAT, CDR2 FQNNGV. The CDR3 is made up of 13 amino acids. CDR3 sequence (DNA): TGTGCCAGCAGCCTTCCCAAAACAGATACGCAGTATTTT. Residues: CASSLPKTDTQYF.